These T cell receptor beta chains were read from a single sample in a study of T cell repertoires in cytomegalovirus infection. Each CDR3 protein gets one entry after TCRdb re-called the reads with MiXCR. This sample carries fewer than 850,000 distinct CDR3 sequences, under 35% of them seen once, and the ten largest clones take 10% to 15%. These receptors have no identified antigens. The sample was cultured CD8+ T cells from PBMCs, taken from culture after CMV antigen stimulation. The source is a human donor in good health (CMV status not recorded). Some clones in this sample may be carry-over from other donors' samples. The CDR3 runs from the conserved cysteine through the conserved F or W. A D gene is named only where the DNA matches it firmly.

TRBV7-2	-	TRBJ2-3	CASSLEFSVDTQYF
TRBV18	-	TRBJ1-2	CASSPGPRMDYGYTF
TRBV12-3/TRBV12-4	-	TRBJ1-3	CASRPPGLISGNTIYF
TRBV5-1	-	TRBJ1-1	CASSSVRERGRNTEAFF
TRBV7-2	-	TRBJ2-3	CASSLEPPGATDTQYF
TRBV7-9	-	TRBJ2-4	CASRRGPEDQYF
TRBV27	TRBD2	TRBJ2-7	CASSRGDRPFYEQYF
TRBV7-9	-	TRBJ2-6	CASSLEASGANVLTF
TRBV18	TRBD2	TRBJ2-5	CASSPPPSSGGPETQYF
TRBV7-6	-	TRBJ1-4	CASSLEGATNEKLFF
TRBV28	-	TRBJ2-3	CASRPEAGATDTQYF
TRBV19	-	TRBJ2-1	CASSYSPDPYNEQFF
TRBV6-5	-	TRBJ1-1	CASSYSVPYSQRNTEAFF
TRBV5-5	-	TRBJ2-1	CASSLDPQLNNEQFF
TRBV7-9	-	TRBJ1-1	CASSFEVTEVTRGEAFF
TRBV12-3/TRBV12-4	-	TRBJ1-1	CASTDGITEAFF
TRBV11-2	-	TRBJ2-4	CASSFNALTGIAKNIQYF
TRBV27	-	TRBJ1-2	CASSPHQGYGYTF
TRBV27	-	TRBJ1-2	CASSLLSSNYGYTF
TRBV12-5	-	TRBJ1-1	CASGFLDGHLNTEAFF
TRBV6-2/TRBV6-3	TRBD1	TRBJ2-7	CASNSGTAYPYEQYF
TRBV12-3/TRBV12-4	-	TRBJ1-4	CASSYDRGLFF
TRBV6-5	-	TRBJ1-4	CASSYEIQWAGEKLFF
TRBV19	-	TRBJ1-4	CASTQDLTNEKLFF
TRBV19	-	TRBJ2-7	CASSHSQLHEQYF
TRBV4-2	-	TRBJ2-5	CASSQDPGQRDF